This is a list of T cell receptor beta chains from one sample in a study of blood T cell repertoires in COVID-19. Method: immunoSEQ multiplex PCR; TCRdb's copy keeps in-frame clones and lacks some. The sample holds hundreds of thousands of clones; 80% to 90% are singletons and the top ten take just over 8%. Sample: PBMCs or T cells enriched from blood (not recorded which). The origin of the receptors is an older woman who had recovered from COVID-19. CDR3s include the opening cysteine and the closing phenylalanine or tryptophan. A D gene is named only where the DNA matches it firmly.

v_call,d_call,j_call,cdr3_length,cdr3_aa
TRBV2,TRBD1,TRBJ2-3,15,CASNPTGGYTDTQYF
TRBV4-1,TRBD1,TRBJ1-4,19,CASSQEDRGTFATNEKLFF
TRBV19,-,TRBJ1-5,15,CASSQTGYSNQPQHF
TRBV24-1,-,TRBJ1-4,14,CATSGGAVNEKLFF
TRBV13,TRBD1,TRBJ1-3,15,CASSLRGTGANTIYF
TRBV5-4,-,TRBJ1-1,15,CASSLESRGNTEAFF
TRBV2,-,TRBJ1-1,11,CASRDNVEAFF
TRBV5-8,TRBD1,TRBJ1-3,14,CASRGQGLGNTIYF
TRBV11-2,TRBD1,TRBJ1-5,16,CASSSDRGGWNQPQHF
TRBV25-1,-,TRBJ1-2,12,CASRQPGYGYTF
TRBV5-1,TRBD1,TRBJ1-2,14,CASSTEQGFYGYTF
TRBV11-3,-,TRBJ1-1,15,CASSLGRESGTEAFF
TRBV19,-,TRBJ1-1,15,CASSRRGGGNTEAFF
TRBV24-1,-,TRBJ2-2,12,CATSDFPGELFF
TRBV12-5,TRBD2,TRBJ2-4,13,CASAPGGGNIQYF
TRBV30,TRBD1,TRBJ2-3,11,CAWDREDTQYF
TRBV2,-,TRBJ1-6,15,CASSEFVGFDSPLHF
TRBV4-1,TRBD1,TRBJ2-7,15,CASSQGTGGPYEQYF
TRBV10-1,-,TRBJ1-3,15,CASSPWVGTGNTIYF
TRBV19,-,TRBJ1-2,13,CASRAFSNYGYTF
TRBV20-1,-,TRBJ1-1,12,CSASSMNTEAFF
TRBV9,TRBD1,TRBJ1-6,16,CASSIQGDSYNSPLHF
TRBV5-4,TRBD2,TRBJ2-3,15,CASSLKAGATDTQYF
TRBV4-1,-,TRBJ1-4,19,CASSQDPVRPTAANEKLFF
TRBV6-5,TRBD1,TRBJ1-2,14,CASRGDRGNYGYTF
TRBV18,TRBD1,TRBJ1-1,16,CASSPDRGGPETEAFF
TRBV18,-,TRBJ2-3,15,CASSPNRVFTDTQYF
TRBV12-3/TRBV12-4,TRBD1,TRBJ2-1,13,CASRDRVFNEQFF
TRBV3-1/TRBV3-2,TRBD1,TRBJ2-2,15,CASRTDREITGELFF